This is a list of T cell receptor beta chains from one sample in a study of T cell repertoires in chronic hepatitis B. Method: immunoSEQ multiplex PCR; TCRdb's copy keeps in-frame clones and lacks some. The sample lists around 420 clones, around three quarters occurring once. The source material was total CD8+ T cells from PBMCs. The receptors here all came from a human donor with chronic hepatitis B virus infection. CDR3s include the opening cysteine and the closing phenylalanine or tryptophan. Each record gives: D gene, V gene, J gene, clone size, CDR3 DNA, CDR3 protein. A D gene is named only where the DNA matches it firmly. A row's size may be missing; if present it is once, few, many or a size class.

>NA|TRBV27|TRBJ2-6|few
TGTGCCAGCAGACGCGCGGGGCTCGGGGCCAACGTCCTGACTTTC
CASRRAGLGANVLTF
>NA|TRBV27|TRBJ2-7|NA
TGTGCCAGCAGCCGGACAAGCCTTGGCTACGAGCAGTACTTC
CASSRTSLGYEQYF
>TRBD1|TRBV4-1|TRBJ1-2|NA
TGCGCCAGCAGCACTGACAGGGACCCTTATGGCTACACCTTC
CASSTDRDPYGYTF
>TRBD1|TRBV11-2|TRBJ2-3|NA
TGTGCCAGCAGCTTCGGGACAGGGGGCTCTAGCACAGATACGCAGTATTTT
CASSFGTGGSSTDTQYF
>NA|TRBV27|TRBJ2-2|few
TGTGCCAGCAGTTTATCCTTCGGTTTGAACACCGGGGAGCTGTTTTTT
CASSLSFGLNTGELFF
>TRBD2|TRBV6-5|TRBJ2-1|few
TGTGCCAGCAGTTACTCGAGGCGGGGGGAAGGTGAGCAGTTCTTC
CASSYSRRGEGEQFF